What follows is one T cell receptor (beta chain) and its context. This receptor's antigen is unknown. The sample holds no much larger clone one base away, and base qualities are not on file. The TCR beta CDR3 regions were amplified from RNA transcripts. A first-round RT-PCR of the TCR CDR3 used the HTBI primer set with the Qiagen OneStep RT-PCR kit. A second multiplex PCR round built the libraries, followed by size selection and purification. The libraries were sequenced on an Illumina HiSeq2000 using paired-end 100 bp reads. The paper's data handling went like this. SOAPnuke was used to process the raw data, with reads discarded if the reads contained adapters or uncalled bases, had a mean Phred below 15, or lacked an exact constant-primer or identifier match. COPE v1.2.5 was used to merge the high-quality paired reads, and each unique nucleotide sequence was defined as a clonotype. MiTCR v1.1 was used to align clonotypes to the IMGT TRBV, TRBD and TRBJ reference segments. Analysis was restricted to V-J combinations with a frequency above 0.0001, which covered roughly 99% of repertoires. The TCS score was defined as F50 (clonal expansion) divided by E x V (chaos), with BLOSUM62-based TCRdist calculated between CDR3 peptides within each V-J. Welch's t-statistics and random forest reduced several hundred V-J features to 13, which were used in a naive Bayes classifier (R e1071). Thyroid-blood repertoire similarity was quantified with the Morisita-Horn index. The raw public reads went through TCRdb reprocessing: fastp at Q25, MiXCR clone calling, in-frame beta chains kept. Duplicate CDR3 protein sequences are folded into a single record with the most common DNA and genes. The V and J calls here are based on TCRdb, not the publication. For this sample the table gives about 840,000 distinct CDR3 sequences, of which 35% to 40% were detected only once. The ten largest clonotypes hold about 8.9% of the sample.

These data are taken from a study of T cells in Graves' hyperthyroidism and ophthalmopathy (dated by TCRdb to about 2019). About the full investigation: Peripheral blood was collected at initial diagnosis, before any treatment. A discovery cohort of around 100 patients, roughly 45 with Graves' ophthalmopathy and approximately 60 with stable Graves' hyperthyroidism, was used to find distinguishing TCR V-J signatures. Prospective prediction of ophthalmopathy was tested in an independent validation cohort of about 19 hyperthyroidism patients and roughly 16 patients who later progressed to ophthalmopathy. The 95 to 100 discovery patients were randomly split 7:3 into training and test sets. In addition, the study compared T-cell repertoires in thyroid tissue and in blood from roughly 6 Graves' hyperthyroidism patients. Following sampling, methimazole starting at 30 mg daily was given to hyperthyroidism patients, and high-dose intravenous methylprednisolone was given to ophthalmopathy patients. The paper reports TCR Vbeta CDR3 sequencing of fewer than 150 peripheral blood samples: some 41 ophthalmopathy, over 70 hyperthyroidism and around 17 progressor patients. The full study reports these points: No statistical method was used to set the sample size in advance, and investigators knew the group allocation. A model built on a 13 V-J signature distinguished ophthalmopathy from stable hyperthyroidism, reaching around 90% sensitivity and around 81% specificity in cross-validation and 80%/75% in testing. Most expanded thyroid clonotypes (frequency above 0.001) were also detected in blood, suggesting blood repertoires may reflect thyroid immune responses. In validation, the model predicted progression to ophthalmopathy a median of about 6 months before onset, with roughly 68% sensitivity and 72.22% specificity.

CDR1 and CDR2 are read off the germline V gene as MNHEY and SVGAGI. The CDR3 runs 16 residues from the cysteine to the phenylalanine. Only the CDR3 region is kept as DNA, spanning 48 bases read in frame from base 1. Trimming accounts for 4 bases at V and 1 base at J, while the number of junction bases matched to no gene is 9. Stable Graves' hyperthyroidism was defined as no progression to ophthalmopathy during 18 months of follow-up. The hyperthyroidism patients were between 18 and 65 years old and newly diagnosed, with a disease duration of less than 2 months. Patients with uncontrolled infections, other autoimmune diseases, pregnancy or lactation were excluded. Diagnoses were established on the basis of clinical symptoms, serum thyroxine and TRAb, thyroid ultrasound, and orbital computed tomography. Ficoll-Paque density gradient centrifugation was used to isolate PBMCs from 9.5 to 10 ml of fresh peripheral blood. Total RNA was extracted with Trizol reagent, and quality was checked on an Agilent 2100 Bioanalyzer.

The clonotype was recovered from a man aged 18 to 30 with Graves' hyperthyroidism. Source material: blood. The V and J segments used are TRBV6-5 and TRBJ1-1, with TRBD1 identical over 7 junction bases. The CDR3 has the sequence CASSSWTGPSNTEAFF. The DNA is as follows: TGTGCCAGCAGTTCCTGGACAGGACCCTCGAACACTGAAGCTTTCTTT.